The rows below give T cell receptor beta chains drawn from one sample of a study of OX40 agonist ivuxolimab in advanced cancers. This table comes from immunoSEQ multiplex PCR, and its TCRdb copy is limited to in-frame clones, with some not included. The sample gives 25,000 to 30,000 clones, approximately 86% of which show up once; over 13% is in the top ten. The sequenced sample was CD4+ or CD8+ T cells sorted from blood, obtained in a trial of the OX40 agonist ivuxolimab. These receptors originate from an adult with an advanced solid tumor such as melanoma, head and neck, liver or kidney cancer. The CDR3 runs from the conserved cysteine through the conserved F or W. The D gene is left open where the match is weak. A clone size is listed for some rows: how often the clone was seen (once, few, many), or a class if it is expanded.

V: TRBV9; size: .; D: TRBD2; J: TRBJ2-3; CDR3: CASSEGLAGADTQYF; DNA: TGTGCCAGCAGCGAGGGACTAGCGGGGGCAGATACGCAGTATTTT
V: TRBV15; size: .; D: .; J: TRBJ2-7; CDR3: CATSSKGGLRYEQYF; DNA: TGTGCCACCAGCAGCAAGGGCGGACTTCGGTACGAGCAGTACTTC
V: TRBV9; size: .; D: TRBD1; J: TRBJ2-1; CDR3: CASSPRGGQGYNEQFF; DNA: TGTGCCAGCAGCCCGAGGGGGGGACAGGGGTACAATGAGCAGTTCTTC
V: TRBV5-5; size: .; D: .; J: TRBJ1-6; CDR3: CASSFSQGGNSPLHF; DNA: TGTGCCAGCAGCTTTTCTCAGGGAGGTAATTCACCCCTCCACTTT
V: TRBV15; size: .; D: TRBD1; J: TRBJ2-7; CDR3: CATSRERAGGYEQYF; DNA: TGTGCCACCAGCAGAGAGCGCGCAGGGGGCTACGAGCAGTACTTC
V: TRBV27; size: once; D: .; J: TRBJ2-7; CDR3: CASSLSGASYEQYF; DNA: TGTGCCAGCAGTTTATCGGGGGCCTCCTACGAGCAGTACTTC
V: TRBV7-9; size: .; D: TRBD1; J: TRBJ2-2; CDR3: CASTGDRGNTGELFF; DNA: TGTGCCAGCACCGGGGACAGGGGGAACACCGGGGAGCTGTTTTTT
V: TRBV19; size: .; D: .; J: TRBJ2-7; CDR3: CASSIGPPPGGSSYEQYF; DNA: TGTGCCAGTAGTATAGGACCCCCCCCGGGCGGTAGCTCCTACGAGCAGTACTTC
V: TRBV4-3; size: .; D: TRBD1; J: TRBJ2-2; CDR3: CASSHDSTGGTGELFF; DNA: TGCGCCAGCAGCCATGACTCCACAGGGGGCACCGGGGAGCTGTTTTTT
V: TRBV28; size: .; D: .; J: TRBJ2-7; CDR3: CASSWGGYEQYF; DNA: TGTGCCAGCAGTTGGGGAGGTTACGAGCAGTACTTC
V: TRBV6-1; size: few; D: TRBD2; J: TRBJ2-7; CDR3: CASSEDSGGSSYEQYF; DNA: TGTGCCAGCAGTGAAGATAGCGGGGGGTCCTCCTACGAGCAGTACTTC
V: TRBV7-8; size: .; D: .; J: TRBJ1-4; CDR3: CASSVKGSDEKLFF; DNA: TGTGCCAGCAGCGTGAAGGGGTCGGATGAAAAACTGTTTTTT
V: TRBV29-1; size: .; D: .; J: TRBJ2-6; CDR3: CSVLGANVLTF; DNA: TGCAGCGTTCTTGGGGCCAACGTCCTGACTTTC
V: TRBV25-1; size: .; D: .; J: TRBJ2-1; CDR3: CASSVGGRASYNEQFF; DNA: TGTGCCAGCAGTGTAGGTGGCAGAGCCTCCTACAATGAGCAGTTCTTC
V: TRBV19; size: .; D: .; J: TRBJ1-1; CDR3: CASSKGRYLNTEAFF; DNA: TGTGCCAGTAGTAAGGGAAGGTATCTCAACACTGAAGCTTTCTTT
V: TRBV5-3; size: .; D: .; J: TRBJ1-2; CDR3: CARSPSPDRWGDGYTF; DNA: TGTGCCAGAAGCCCCTCTCCTGACAGGTGGGGAGATGGCTACACCTTC
V: TRBV2; size: few; D: .; J: TRBJ1-4; CDR3: CASSGGATNEKLFF; DNA: TGTGCCAGCAGTGGGGGTGCAACTAATGAAAAACTGTTTTTT
V: TRBV7-7; size: .; D: TRBD2; J: TRBJ2-3; CDR3: CASSWKTSGSTDTQYF; DNA: TGTGCTAGCAGCTGGAAGACTAGCGGGAGTACAGATACGCAGTATTTT
V: TRBV5-1; size: .; D: TRBD2; J: TRBJ2-3; CDR3: CASSPWREGPTDTQYF; DNA: TGCGCCAGCAGCCCCTGGCGGGAGGGCCCCACAGATACGCAGTATTTT
V: TRBV6-5; size: .; D: TRBD2; J: TRBJ2-1; CDR3: CASSTGTSSGRKQFF; DNA: TGTGCCAGCAGTACGGGGACTAGCTCGGGTAGGAAGCAGTTCTTC
V: TRBV13; size: once; D: .; J: TRBJ1-2; CDR3: CASSHKTAVRGYTF; DNA: TGTGCCAGCAGCCACAAGACAGCCGTGAGGGGCTACACCTTC
V: TRBV27; size: .; D: TRBD2; J: TRBJ2-1; CDR3: CASSRSGTRYEQFF; DNA: TGTGCCAGCAGCCGATCCGGGACTAGGTATGAGCAGTTCTTC
V: TRBV9; size: .; D: .; J: TRBJ2-6; CDR3: CASSVAVVGPNRSGANVLTF; DNA: TGTGCCAGCAGCGTAGCCGTAGTGGGGCCAAACCGCTCTGGGGCCAACGTCCTGACTTTC
V: TRBV6-4; size: .; D: TRBD1; J: TRBJ2-1; CDR3: CAIRTTGTDLFSSYNEQFF; DNA: TGTGCCATCCGAACTACCGGGACAGATCTATTCAGCTCCTACAATGAGCAGTTCTTC